Listed below are T cell receptor beta chains from one sample, sequenced in a study of monozygotic twins with inflammatory bowel disease. TCRdb reprocessed the 5' RACE reads; each CDR3 protein has one entry and no DNA is given. The sample is made up of over 350,000 distinct CDR3 sequences, and the top ten hold 2.5% to 3% of it. Material for sequencing was blood. Receptors were obtained from a human donor with ulcerative colitis or Crohn's disease, or a healthy co-twin of an affected twin (not recorded which). CDR3s include the opening cysteine and the closing phenylalanine or tryptophan.

V	J	CDR3
TRBV12-3/TRBV12-4	TRBJ2-3	CASGWRDSTDTQYF
TRBV7-2	TRBJ1-3	CASSSNRVYGNTIYF
TRBV28	TRBJ2-7	CASSPIPSGNREQYF
TRBV7-9	TRBJ1-6	CASSSTGLAYNSPLHF
TRBV4-3	TRBJ2-5	CASSQQIMAAYQETQYF
TRBV5-4	TRBJ2-7	CASSAQRGISREQYF
TRBV29-1	TRBJ2-3	CSVTVSGTDTQYF
TRBV20-1	TRBJ1-1	CSASPSATEAFF
TRBV9	TRBJ2-3	CASSRDDTQYF
TRBV25-1	TRBJ2-5	CASSDRRTAQETQYF
TRBV29-1	TRBJ2-7	CSVEGYRGSSYEQYF
TRBV7-2	TRBJ1-2	CASSPAGIGYGYTF
TRBV5-1	TRBJ1-1	CASSSDQNLLNTEAFF
TRBV19	TRBJ2-1	CASSIFRLRDEQFF
TRBV24-1	TRBJ2-7	CATSEGSYEQYF
TRBV11-2	TRBJ2-1	CASSLLAGMGNNEQFF
TRBV10-3	TRBJ2-7	CAISLAGGYEQYF
TRBV6-1	TRBJ1-6	CASSPRIMTGTYSPLHF
TRBV20-1	TRBJ1-5	CSAKRAYSNQPQHF
TRBV6-5	TRBJ2-1	CASSPSGGEEYNEQFF
TRBV7-2	TRBJ1-1	CSSSSYQGGTEAFF
TRBV4-2	TRBJ1-2	CASSQDRTGIYGYTF
TRBV19	TRBJ2-1	CASSWDLVGGANEQFF
TRBV27	TRBJ2-7	CASSSVSEQYF
TRBV7-9	TRBJ2-3	CASSFWDRLTDTQYF
TRBV12-3/TRBV12-4	TRBJ1-1	CASSLEKGAGDTEAFF
TRBV24-1	TRBJ2-7	CATSDPRTAGYEQYF
TRBV7-6	TRBJ2-7	CASSQQGYEQYF
TRBV10-3	TRBJ2-7	CAISGEGRTVSSSYEQYF
TRBV7-3	TRBJ2-4	CASSHSPFSGERRDIQYF
TRBV7-9	TRBJ1-3	CASSLYRDGSGNTIYF